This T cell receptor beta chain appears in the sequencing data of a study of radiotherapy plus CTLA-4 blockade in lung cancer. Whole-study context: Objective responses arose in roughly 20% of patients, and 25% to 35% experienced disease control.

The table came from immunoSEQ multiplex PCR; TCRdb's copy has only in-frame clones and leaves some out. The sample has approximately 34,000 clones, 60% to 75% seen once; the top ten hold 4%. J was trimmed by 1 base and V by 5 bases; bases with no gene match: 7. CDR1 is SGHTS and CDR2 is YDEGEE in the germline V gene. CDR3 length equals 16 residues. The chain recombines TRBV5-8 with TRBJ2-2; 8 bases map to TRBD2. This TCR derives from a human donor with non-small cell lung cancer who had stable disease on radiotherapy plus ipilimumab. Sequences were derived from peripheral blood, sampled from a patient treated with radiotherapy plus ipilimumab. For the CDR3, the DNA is TGTGCCAGCAGATCACCGGGACTAGAGAACACCGGGGAGCTGTTTTTT. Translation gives CASRSPGLENTGELFF.